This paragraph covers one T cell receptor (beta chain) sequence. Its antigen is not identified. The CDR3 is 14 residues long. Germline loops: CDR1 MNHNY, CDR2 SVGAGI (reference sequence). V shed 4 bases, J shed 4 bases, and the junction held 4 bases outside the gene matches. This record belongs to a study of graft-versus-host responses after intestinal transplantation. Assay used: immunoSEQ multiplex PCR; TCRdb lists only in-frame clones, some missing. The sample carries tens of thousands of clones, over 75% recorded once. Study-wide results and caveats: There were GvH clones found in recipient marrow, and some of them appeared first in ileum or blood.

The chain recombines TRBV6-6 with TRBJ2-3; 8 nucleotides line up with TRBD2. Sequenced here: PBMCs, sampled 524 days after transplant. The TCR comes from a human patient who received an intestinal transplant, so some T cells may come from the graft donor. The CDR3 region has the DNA TGTGCCAGCAGTTCCGGACTAGCCGCAGATACGCAGTATTTT. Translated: CASSSGLAADTQYF.